One TCR beta chain is described in this entry. Its matching antigen is unknown. T cells were expanded from blood mononuclear cells for two to three days with anti-CD3 OKT3 or CD3/CD28 beads. These data come from a study of beta chain bispecific antibodies for T cell cancers. Whole-study findings and limits: The leukemia cells, rather than normal T cells, gave most of the targeted TRBV signal.

TCRdb re-called the 5' RACE reads through MiXCR, storing one row per CDR3 protein. There are just over 20,000 distinct CDR3 sequences in the sample; approximately 2.6% occur only once, and about 31% lies in the top ten. Sequenced input: healthy donor T cells cultured with leukemia cells. This sequence originates from a human donor in good health. Some clones in this sample may be carry-over from other donors' samples.

The CDR3 protein is CASSPSRDYTGELFF. In nucleotides, the CDR3 is TGTGCCAGCAGTCCCTCCCGAGACTACACCGGGGAGCTGTTTTTT. V gene TRBV12-3 or TRBV12-4 combines with J gene TRBJ2-2; D unclear. With 5 bases removed from V and 3 bases from J, the gap between germline ends came to 13 bases. The CDR3 loop spans 15 amino acids.